This TCR beta chain comes out of a study of cytotoxic CD8 clonotypes in ibrutinib-treated CLL. Study-level points and caveats: With treatment, public clonotypes, which were uncommon, either contracted or remained stable.

Cryopreserved PBMCs provided roughly 2 micrograms of genomic DNA for the TCR beta libraries. Turning to this clone: Its antigen remains unknown.

Target depth was 1 in 200,000 to 1 in 1 million T cells, about 10x per clonotype. Assay: immunoSEQ multiplex PCR; the TCRdb copy retains only in-frame clones and omits some. The sample yields some 200,000 clones, more than 70% seen once. The clonotype originates from a human donor with chronic lymphocytic leukemia. This specimen consisted of PBMCs, obtained after 12 months of ibrutinib treatment.

For the CDR3, the DNA is TGTGCCAGCATTAAGGTTTCTTATGGCTACACCTTC. Residues: CASIKVSYGYTF. The chain links TRBV2 to TRBJ1-2; D not resolved. The CDR3 has 12 amino acids. The germline V and J ends were trimmed by 7 bases and 5 bases, with 11 bases remaining between them. Looked up from germline, CDR1 is SNHLY and CDR2 is FYNNEI.